This is a list of T cell receptor beta chains from one sample in a study of OX40 agonist ivuxolimab in advanced cancers. Sequencing used immunoSEQ multiplex PCR; TCRdb keeps in-frame clones, though not all of them. The sample includes roughly 50,000 clones, about four fifths of them seen just once. This specimen was CD4+ or CD8+ T cells sorted from blood, taken in a trial of the OX40 agonist ivuxolimab. The receptor set was obtained from an adult with an advanced solid tumor such as melanoma, head and neck, liver or kidney cancer. The CDR3 runs from the conserved cysteine through the conserved F or W. A D gene is named only where the DNA matches it firmly. Rows give clone size only sometimes, using once, few, many, or a class for an expanded clone.

clone_size: -; d_call: -; v_call: TRBV19; j_call: TRBJ2-7; cdr3_nt: TGTGCCAGTAGTTTAGGTGAGGCAGGGGCCTACGAGCAGTACTTC; cdr3_aa: CASSLGEAGAYEQYF
clone_size: -; d_call: TRBD2; v_call: TRBV19; j_call: TRBJ2-7; cdr3_nt: TGTGCCAGTAGGCCCCAGCAGCGGGACCTCTACGAGCAGTACTTC; cdr3_aa: CASRPQQRDLYEQYF
clone_size: -; d_call: -; v_call: TRBV15; j_call: TRBJ1-2; cdr3_nt: TGTGCCACCAGCAGAGATCTGACCGATACTAACTATGGCTACACCTTC; cdr3_aa: CATSRDLTDTNYGYTF
clone_size: -; d_call: TRBD1; v_call: TRBV5-1; j_call: TRBJ1-1; cdr3_nt: TGCGCCAGCAGCGGGGGGACAGGTAGGAACACTGAAGCTTTCTTT; cdr3_aa: CASSGGTGRNTEAFF
clone_size: -; d_call: -; v_call: TRBV19; j_call: TRBJ2-4; cdr3_nt: TGTGCCAGTAGTATTGGCCCCGGGGGAAACATTCAGTACTTC; cdr3_aa: CASSIGPGGNIQYF
clone_size: -; d_call: -; v_call: TRBV11-1; j_call: TRBJ1-1; cdr3_nt: TGTGCCAGCAGCCCGGAGGGGCAAGGGACTGAAGCTTTCTTT; cdr3_aa: CASSPEGQGTEAFF
clone_size: -; d_call: -; v_call: TRBV28; j_call: TRBJ1-2; cdr3_nt: TGTGCCAGCGGACCGTACTATGGGGATGGCTACACCTTC; cdr3_aa: CASGPYYGDGYTF
clone_size: -; d_call: -; v_call: TRBV6-5; j_call: TRBJ1-3; cdr3_nt: TGTGCCAGCAGTTACAACAGAAACACCATATATTTT; cdr3_aa: CASSYNRNTIYF
clone_size: -; d_call: TRBD2; v_call: TRBV5-4; j_call: TRBJ2-1; cdr3_nt: TGTGCCAGCAGCACGGGACTAGCGGGCTTAAATGAGCAGTTCTTC; cdr3_aa: CASSTGLAGLNEQFF
clone_size: -; d_call: -; v_call: TRBV29-1; j_call: TRBJ2-7; cdr3_nt: TGCGCGACACGGGAAACCTACGAGCAGTACTTC; cdr3_aa: CATRETYEQYF
clone_size: few; d_call: -; v_call: TRBV28; j_call: TRBJ1-1; cdr3_nt: TGTGCCAGCAGTTCCCACAGAACTCCCGAAGCTTTCTTT; cdr3_aa: CASSSHRTPEAFF
clone_size: -; d_call: -; v_call: TRBV5-1; j_call: TRBJ1-1; cdr3_nt: TGCGCCAGCAGCTTGAGACGGCCGAGAGCTGAAGCTTTCTTT; cdr3_aa: CASSLRRPRAEAFF
clone_size: few; d_call: TRBD1; v_call: TRBV5-4; j_call: TRBJ2-5; cdr3_nt: TGTGCCGTACGGGACAGGGCGGGAGAGACCCAGTACTTC; cdr3_aa: CAVRDRAGETQYF
clone_size: -; d_call: TRBD1; v_call: TRBV6-5; j_call: TRBJ1-4; cdr3_nt: TGTGCCAGCAGTACGACAGGGAGTGAAAAACTGTTTTTT; cdr3_aa: CASSTTGSEKLFF
clone_size: few; d_call: -; v_call: TRBV4-2; j_call: TRBJ1-2; cdr3_nt: TGTGCCAGCAGCCCCGAACAAGGGAAATATGGCTACACCTTC; cdr3_aa: CASSPEQGKYGYTF
clone_size: -; d_call: -; v_call: TRBV29-1; j_call: TRBJ1-5; cdr3_nt: TGCAGCGTTGAACGGGGACTTAGCAATCAGCCCCAGCATTTT; cdr3_aa: CSVERGLSNQPQHF
clone_size: -; d_call: -; v_call: TRBV6-5; j_call: TRBJ1-2; cdr3_nt: TGTGCCAGCAGTTACGACAGGTGGGACTATGGCTACACCTTC; cdr3_aa: CASSYDRWDYGYTF
clone_size: -; d_call: TRBD2; v_call: TRBV11-2; j_call: TRBJ2-1; cdr3_nt: TGTGCCAGCAGCCGCAAGGGCGGGAGTACTGTCTACAATGAGCAGTTCTTC; cdr3_aa: CASSRKGGSTVYNEQFF
clone_size: -; d_call: -; v_call: TRBV19; j_call: TRBJ1-5; cdr3_nt: TGTGCCAGTAGTCTCCGTGCCCTGGGAGGGGACTTTATTCAGCCCCAGCATTTT; cdr3_aa: CASSLRALGGDFIQPQHF
clone_size: -; d_call: -; v_call: TRBV6-6; j_call: TRBJ2-7; cdr3_nt: TGTGCCAGCAGTTCCCCGGGGCAGAGCGCCGAGCAGTACTTC; cdr3_aa: CASSSPGQSAEQYF
clone_size: -; d_call: -; v_call: TRBV30; j_call: TRBJ1-2; cdr3_nt: TGTGCCTGGAGTCCCCGGGACTATGGCTACACCTTC; cdr3_aa: CAWSPRDYGYTF
clone_size: few; d_call: TRBD1; v_call: TRBV28; j_call: TRBJ1-5; cdr3_nt: TGTGCCAGCAGGACACTACCGGGACAGGGACGTCAGCCCCAGCATTTT; cdr3_aa: CASRTLPGQGRQPQHF
clone_size: -; d_call: -; v_call: TRBV7-2; j_call: TRBJ1-4; cdr3_nt: TGTGCCAGCACCTTCTCCTTCGCTGCAACTAATGAAAAACTGTTTTTT; cdr3_aa: CASTFSFAATNEKLFF
clone_size: -; d_call: -; v_call: TRBV10-3; j_call: TRBJ1-2; cdr3_nt: TGTGCCAGCAAAAGGATGGGGGGTGGCTACACCTTC; cdr3_aa: CASKRMGGGYTF
clone_size: -; d_call: -; v_call: TRBV6-5; j_call: TRBJ2-1; cdr3_nt: TGTGCCAGCAGTTTCCAGGGATCTTCCTACAATGAGCAGTTCTTC; cdr3_aa: CASSFQGSSYNEQFF
clone_size: -; d_call: -; v_call: TRBV28; j_call: TRBJ2-5; cdr3_nt: TGTGCCAGCAGTTTAACCGCGGAAGAGACCCAGTACTTC; cdr3_aa: CASSLTAEETQYF
clone_size: -; d_call: TRBD1; v_call: TRBV28; j_call: TRBJ1-1; cdr3_nt: TGTGCCAGCAGTATTCCGGGACAGGGGACTGAAGCTTTCTTT; cdr3_aa: CASSIPGQGTEAFF
clone_size: -; d_call: -; v_call: TRBV2; j_call: TRBJ1-5; cdr3_nt: TGTGCCAGCGTGGGCCTTCTACTAGATCAGCCCCAGCATTTT; cdr3_aa: CASVGLLLDQPQHF
clone_size: few; d_call: TRBD2; v_call: TRBV4-1; j_call: TRBJ2-2; cdr3_nt: TGCGCCAGCAGCCCCGGCGCTAGCGGGAGGGCCAAGCTGTTTTTT; cdr3_aa: CASSPGASGRAKLFF
clone_size: once; d_call: -; v_call: TRBV7-9; j_call: TRBJ1-3; cdr3_nt: TGTGCCAGCAGCTTAGTGCCCCTGGGGGACCTCAAGCAGGGAAACACCATATATTTT; cdr3_aa: CASSLVPLGDLKQGNTIYF
clone_size: -; d_call: -; v_call: TRBV9; j_call: TRBJ2-5; cdr3_nt: TGTGCCAGCAGCGTAGGGGCAGGGAAGTTCCAAGAGACCCAGTACTTC; cdr3_aa: CASSVGAGKFQETQYF
clone_size: once; d_call: -; v_call: TRBV19; j_call: TRBJ2-1; cdr3_nt: TGTGCCAGTAGTATGGGGACAAACAATGAGCAGTTCTTC; cdr3_aa: CASSMGTNNEQFF
clone_size: few; d_call: -; v_call: TRBV28; j_call: TRBJ1-5; cdr3_nt: TGTGCCAGCAGTCAACTCTCCATAACCGCCTATCAGCCCCAGCATTTT; cdr3_aa: CASSQLSITAYQPQHF
clone_size: -; d_call: -; v_call: TRBV2; j_call: TRBJ1-1; cdr3_nt: TGTGCCAGCAGTAGCGACAGTGCAACTGAAGCTTTCTTT; cdr3_aa: CASSSDSATEAFF
clone_size: -; d_call: -; v_call: TRBV28; j_call: TRBJ2-7; cdr3_nt: TGTGCCAGCAGGAATCCAAGTTACGAGCAGTACTTC; cdr3_aa: CASRNPSYEQYF
clone_size: -; d_call: -; v_call: TRBV19; j_call: TRBJ2-2; cdr3_nt: TGTGCCAGTAGTAACCCGGGACAAAACACCGGGGAGCTGTTTTTT; cdr3_aa: CASSNPGQNTGELFF